The 13 T cell receptor beta chains given below trace back to one sample, sequenced in a study of OX40 agonist ivuxolimab in advanced cancers. Sequencing was performed with immunoSEQ multiplex PCR; in TCRdb, only in-frame clones are kept and a portion is missing. The sample includes tens of thousands of clones, about nine tenths of them seen just once. The sample was CD4+ or CD8+ T cells sorted from blood, taken in a trial of the OX40 agonist ivuxolimab. These receptors all stem from an adult with an advanced solid tumor such as melanoma, head and neck, liver or kidney cancer.

The rearrangement links TRBV4-1 to TRBJ1-2; TRBD1 matches at 7 bases. With V trimmed by 0 bases and J by 7 bases, 8 bases remained unmatched. The CDR3 runs to 15 residues. Germline-derived CDR1 and CDR2 are MGHRA and YSYEKL. The CDR3 bases are TGCGCCAGCAGCCAAGAGAGACAGGGATCGGGTGGCTACACCTTC. This encodes CASSQERQGSGGYTF.

With respect to this clone: Other nucleotide sequences in the sample specify the same CDR3. The rearrangement joins TRBV5-1 to TRBJ2-3, with a tentative D call TRBD1 (5 bases). Per germline, CDR1 SGHRS and CDR2 YFSETQ. V dropped 4 bases and J dropped 0 bases, with 12 bases sitting between them. The CDR3 covers 15 residues. The chain's CDR3 is CASSLDRPSTDTQYF. The CDR3 nucleotides are TGCGCCAGCAGCCTCGACAGACCGAGCACAGATACGCAGTATTTT.

V is TRBV5-1 and J is TRBJ1-1, with D maybe TRBD1 (5 bases). V was trimmed by 2 bases and J by 2 bases, leaving 13 bases between them. CDR1 is SGHRS, CDR2 YFSETQ, per germline. CDR3 length: 15 residues. CDR3 in DNA: TGCGCCAGCAGCTTCGCCGGGACGGATAACACTGAAGCTTTCTTT. Residues: CASSFAGTDNTEAFF.

This chain connects TRBV7-9 to TRBJ2-3, with no clear D. V was pared by 5 bases and J by 2 bases, with 11 bases between. The germline CDR1 and CDR2 sequences are SEHNR and FQNEAQ (reference sequence). The CDR3 is made up of 14 amino acids. The CDR3 coding sequence is TGTGCCAGCAGCATCAGGACCGACACAGATACGCAGTATTTT. Protein: CASSIRTDTDTQYF. The full variable domain, in which reference TRBV7-9 and TRBJ2-3 provide the parts outside the CDR3, is DTGVSQNPRHKITKRGQNVTFRCDPISEHNRLYWYRQTLGQGPEFLTYFQNEAQLEKSRLLSDRFSAERPKGSFSTLEIQRTEQGDSAMYLCASSIRTDTDTQYFGPGTRLTVL.

The CDR3 protein is CASEGGGGYTF. The CDR3 DNA follows: TGTGCCAGCGAGGGAGGGGGCGGCTACACCTTC. The chain is built from TRBV6-1 and TRBJ1-2; 7 positions match TRBD1. The CDR3 runs 11 residues. Germline lookup yields CDR1 MNHNS and CDR2 SASEGT. With V trimmed by 8 bases and J by 8 bases, 5 bases remained unmatched.

The chain has TRBV2 and TRBJ2-3; D is uncertain. Trimming removed 2 bases from V and 1 base from J, with 4 bases in between. Germline V gives CDR1 SNHLY, CDR2 FYNNEI. This CDR3 comprises 13 residues. The CDR3 DNA reads as TGTGCCAGCAGTGAATGGGGCACAGATACGCAGTATTTT. The encoded protein is CASSEWGTDTQYF. Drawing the rest from reference TRBV2 and TRBJ2-3, the complete variable domain is EPEVTQTPSHQVTQMGQEVILRCVPISNHLYFYWYRQILGQKVEFLVSFYNNEISEKSEIFDDQFSVERPDGSNFTLKIRSTKLEDSAMYFCASSEWGTDTQYFGPGTRLTVL.

The rearrangement links TRBV5-4 to TRBJ2-7, with 8 bases that match TRBD2. From germline, CDR1 is SGHNT and CDR2 YYREEE (reference sequence). Trimming cost V 4 bases and J 0 bases; bases outside gene matches: 9. The CDR3 loop spans 16 amino acids. The CDR3 DNA reads TGTGCCAGCAGCCCGGGGGGGGGTCACAGCTCCTACGAGCAGTACTTC. Its protein product is CASSPGGGHSSYEQYF.

J is TRBJ1-4 and V is TRBV5-4; 7 bases are shared with TRBD1. The CDR3 runs to 17 residues. The junction had 11 bases not matched to a gene; V was cut back by 5 bases and J by 1 base. Germline-derived CDR1 and CDR2 are SGHNT and YYREEE (reference sequence). This chain's CDR3 is CASSPADRVGTNEKLFF. CDR3 nucleotide sequence: TGTGCCAGCAGTCCAGCCGACAGGGTGGGAACTAATGAAAAACTGTTTTTT.

The chain recombines TRBV12-5 with TRBJ2-5; TRBD1 matches 7 bases. The CDR3 is 14 residues long. The V gene's germline CDR1 is LGHNT and CDR2 FRNRAP. V gave up 3 bases and J gave up 1 base; unmatched junction bases: 2. CDR3 residues: CASGLEGAQETQYF. The CDR3 DNA reads TGTGCTAGTGGTTTAGAGGGGGCCCAAGAGACCCAGTACTTC.

The rearrangement links TRBV5-1 to TRBJ2-7; 10 bases map to TRBD1. The germline gives CDR1 SGHRS, CDR2 YFSETQ. J gave up 5 bases and V 3 bases, and 11 bases lay outside the gene matches. The CDR3 is 16 amino acids. The CDR3 loop reads CASSSKAGTGDDEQYF. DNA of the CDR3: TGCGCCAGCAGCTCAAAAGCCGGGACAGGGGACGACGAGCAGTACTTC.

This chain joins TRBV6-6 and TRBJ2-1; 8 nucleotides line up with TRBD2. Looked up from germline, CDR1 is MNHNY and CDR2 is SVGAGI (reference sequence). Trimming at V came to 6 bases and at J to 3 bases, leaving 4 bases not matched to a gene. The CDR3 extends over 14 amino acids. CDR3 sequence reads: CASRPGLVYNEQFF. CDR3 coding DNA: TGTGCCAGCAGACCGGGACTAGTCTACAATGAGCAGTTCTTC.

This rearrangement joins TRBV10-2 to TRBJ2-3; D is undetermined. V lost 5 bases to trimming and J lost 8 bases, with 8 bases between them. There are 11 residues in the CDR3. CDR1 and CDR2 from the germline V gene are WSHSY and SAAADI. The CDR3 DNA reads as TGCGCCAGCAGTTTAGCTAGTACGCAGTATTTT. Its translation is CASSLASTQYF.

The chain uses TRBV27 and TRBJ1-5; 11 nucleotides match TRBD1. The CDR3 length is 18 residues. CDR1 is MNHEY and CDR2 is SMNVEV in the germline V gene (reference sequence). The junction had 13 bases not matched to a gene; V was cut back by 5 bases and J by 4 bases. CDR3 sequence (DNA): TGTGCCAGCAGTCCACGGACAGGGGGCGATATTAGGAATCAGCCCCAGCATTTT. Translation: CASSPRTGGDIRNQPQHF.